What follows describes a single T cell receptor beta chain. This clone was counted a few times. Its target antigen remains unknown. Base-call qualities are not available, and no considerably larger clone is one nucleotide away. The record originates from a study of T cells in localized non-small cell lung cancer (TCRdb year 2020). With regard to the full study: T cell repertoires of hundreds of early-stage NSCLC patients were analyzed, with tumors being compared against uninvolved tumor-adjacent lungs. The cohort comprised approximately 240 treatment-naïve NSCLC patients with resected, localized lung tumors. The mean age of the NSCLC patients was just over 65 years, with 120 to 150 men and 110 or so women.

V is shortened by 1 base, J by 4 bases, and the region joining them spans 2 bases. CDR1 is given as SEHNR and CDR2 as FQNEAQ, both from the germline V gene (reference sequence). The CDR3, cysteine through phenylalanine, is 12 amino acids long. Only the CDR3 part of the read is kept: 36 bases, read in frame from the first base. The immunoSEQ Assay was used to sequence TCR beta CDR3 regions from DNA. Turning to the authors' computational methods: To compute T cell density, TCR beta template counts were normalized to usable DNA, which was estimated by amplifying housekeeping genes. Richness was estimated with the preseqR package, extrapolating to 400,000 templates for PBMC samples and 120,000 templates for tissue samples. Clonality was defined as one minus Pielou's evenness. To identify tissue-enriched TCRs, differential abundance testing was run on productive amino-acid clonotypes with a minimum total count of 5 and an alpha of 0.1. The Jaccard Index and the Morisita Overlap Index were used to measure repertoire overlap between compartments. GLIPH grouped TCR beta CDR3s together with public tetramer-defined viral CDR3s, and a viral motif had to include at least three viral sequences and show V-gene enrichment. TCRdb re-hosts the immuneACCESS table, in-frame sequences only. Its copies lack some clones; in the studies checked, an unresolved V gene accounts for under half of them, and the cause for the rest is not known. For V, J and clone size, that table is used; D and trimming come from the DNA. This sample is represented by roughly 30,000 clones; 85% to 90% of them were singletons. The ten top clones hold roughly 2.9% of the sample.

At diagnosis, peripheral blood, uninvolved tumor-adjacent lung and tumor were collected and were preserved as a mix of fresh-frozen and FFPE material. Blood samples were analyzed as peripheral blood mononuclear cells for TCR repertoire profiling. What the study reported, not specific to this receptor: Uninvolved tumor-adjacent lung showed the highest T cell clonality, higher than tumor, which suggests more focused antigenic responses in the adjacent lung. Because multi-region tumor sequencing was not done, intratumor heterogeneity could not be ruled out. Because the study design was exploratory, TCR variables were selected using unadjusted p-values without false-discovery rate correction. Higher blood T cell density associated with longer overall survival, while higher adjacent-lung clonality associated with shorter survival. A median of 57 of the top 100 tumor clones turned up in the paired uninvolved adjacent lung, and under 30 of those clones also ranked among the top 100 of that same adjacent lung.

The receptor chain draws on TRBV7-9 and TRBJ2-1; there is no confident call for the D gene. Sequenced material: peripheral blood, taken before any cancer treatment. The clonotype originates from a woman between 18 and 50 years old with stage I lung adenocarcinoma. The CDR3 amino acid sequence is: CASSLDYNEQFF. The nucleotide sequence is given as TGTGCCAGCAGCTTAGATTACAATGAGCAGTTCTTC.